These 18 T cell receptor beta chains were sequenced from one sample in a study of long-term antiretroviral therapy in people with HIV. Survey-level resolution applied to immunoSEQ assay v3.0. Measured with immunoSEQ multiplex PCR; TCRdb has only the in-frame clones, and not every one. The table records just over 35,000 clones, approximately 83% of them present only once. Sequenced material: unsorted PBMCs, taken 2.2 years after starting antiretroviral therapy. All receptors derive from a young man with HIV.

CDR3 DNA sequence: TGTGCCCACGGGACAGGGACTGGGGCCAACGTCCTGACTTTC. Translation: CAHGTGTGANVLTF. V gene TRBV10-3 combines with J gene TRBJ2-6, with TRBD1 identical over 9 bases. V dropped 11 bases and J dropped 2; count of bases not matched to a gene: 4. The CDR3 consists of 14 residues. Germline V gene lookup returns CDR1 ENHRY and CDR2 SYGVKD.

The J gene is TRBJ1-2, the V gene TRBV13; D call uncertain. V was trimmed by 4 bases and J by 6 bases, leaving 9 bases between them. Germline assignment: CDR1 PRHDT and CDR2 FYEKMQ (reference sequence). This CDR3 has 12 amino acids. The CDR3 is CASSSGSDGYTF. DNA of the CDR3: TGTGCCAGCAGCTCCGGTTCTGATGGCTACACCTTC.

Here the CDR3 DNA reads TGTGCCAGCAGCTTTAGTTCCGGGGGCTCTGGAAACACCATATATTTT. Protein sequence: CASSFSSGGSGNTIYF. This rearrangement joins TRBV7-2 to TRBJ1-3, with TRBD1 as a possible D gene (5 bases). The V gene lost 3 bases and the J gene lost 0 bases, with 12 bases spanning the gap. Germline V gene data show CDR1 as SGHTA and CDR2 as FQGNSA. There are 16 residues in the CDR3.

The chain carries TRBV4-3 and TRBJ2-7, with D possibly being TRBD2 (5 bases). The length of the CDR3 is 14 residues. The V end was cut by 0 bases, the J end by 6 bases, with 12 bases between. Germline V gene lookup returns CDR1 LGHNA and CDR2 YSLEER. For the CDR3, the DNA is TGCGCCAGCAGCCAAGAGGTCGGAGGCCGCGAGCAGTACTTC. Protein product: CASSQEVGGREQYF.

The CDR3 protein is CAWSVAAGNTEAFF. CDR3 bases: TGTGCCTGGAGTGTAGCAGCGGGTAACACTGAAGCTTTCTTT. This rearrangement joins TRBV30 to TRBJ1-1; D not certain. The V end lost 0 bases, the J end lost 2 bases, and 10 bases lay between the germline ends. CDR1 is GTSNPN, CDR2 SVGIG, per germline (reference sequence). The CDR3 runs 14 residues.

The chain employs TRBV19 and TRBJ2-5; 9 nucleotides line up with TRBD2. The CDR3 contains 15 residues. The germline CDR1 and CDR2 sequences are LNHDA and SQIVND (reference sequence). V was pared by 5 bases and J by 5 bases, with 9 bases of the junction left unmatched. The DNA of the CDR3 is TGTGCCAGTAGTCAAACGCGGGGGGGCGGTGAGACCCAGTACTTC. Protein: CASSQTRGGGETQYF.

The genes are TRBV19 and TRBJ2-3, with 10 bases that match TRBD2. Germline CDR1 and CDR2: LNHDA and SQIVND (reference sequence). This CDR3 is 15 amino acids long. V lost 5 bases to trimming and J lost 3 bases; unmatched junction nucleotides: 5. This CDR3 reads CASSWRLAGTDTQYF. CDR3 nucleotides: TGTGCCAGTAGTTGGAGACTAGCGGGTACAGATACGCAGTATTTT.

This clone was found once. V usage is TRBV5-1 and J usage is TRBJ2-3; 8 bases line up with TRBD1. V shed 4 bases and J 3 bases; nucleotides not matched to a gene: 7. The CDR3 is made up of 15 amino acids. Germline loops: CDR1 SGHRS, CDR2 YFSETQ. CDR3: CASSGGQALTDTQYF. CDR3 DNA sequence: TGCGCCAGCAGCGGGGGACAGGCCTTAACAGATACGCAGTATTTT.

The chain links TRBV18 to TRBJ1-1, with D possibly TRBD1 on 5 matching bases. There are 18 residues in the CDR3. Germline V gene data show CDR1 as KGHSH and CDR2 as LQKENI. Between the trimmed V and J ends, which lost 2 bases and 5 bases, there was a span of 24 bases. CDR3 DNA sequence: TGTGCCAGCTCACCATCCCGGCAGGGTGCGGGGGTCGGGACTGAAGCTTTCTTT. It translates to CASSPSRQGAGVGTEAFF.

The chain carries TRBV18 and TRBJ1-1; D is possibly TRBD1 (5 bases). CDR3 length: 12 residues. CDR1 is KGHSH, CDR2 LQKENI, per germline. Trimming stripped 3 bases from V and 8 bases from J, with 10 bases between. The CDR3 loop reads CASSPDRGEAFF. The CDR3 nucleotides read TGTGCCAGCTCACCTGATCGGGGGGAAGCTTTCTTT.

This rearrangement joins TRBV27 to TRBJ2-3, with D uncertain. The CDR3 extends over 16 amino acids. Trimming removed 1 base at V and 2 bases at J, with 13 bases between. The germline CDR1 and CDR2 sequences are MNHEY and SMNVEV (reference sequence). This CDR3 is CASSLYLVGNTDTQYF. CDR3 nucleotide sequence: TGTGCCAGCAGTTTATACCTAGTGGGTAACACAGATACGCAGTATTTT.

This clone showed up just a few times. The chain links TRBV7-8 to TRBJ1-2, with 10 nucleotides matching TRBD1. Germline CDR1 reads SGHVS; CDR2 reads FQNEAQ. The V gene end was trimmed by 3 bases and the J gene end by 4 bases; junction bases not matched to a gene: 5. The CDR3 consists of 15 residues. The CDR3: CASSLTGGRVYGYTF. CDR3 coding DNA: TGTGCCAGCAGCTTGACAGGGGGCCGGGTCTATGGCTACACCTTC.

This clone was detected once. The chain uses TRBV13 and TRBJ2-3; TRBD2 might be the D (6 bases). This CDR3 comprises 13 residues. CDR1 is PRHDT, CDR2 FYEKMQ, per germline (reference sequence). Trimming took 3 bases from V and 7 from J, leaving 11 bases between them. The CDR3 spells CASSFAGPNTQYF. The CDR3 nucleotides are TGTGCCAGCAGCTTCGCGGGACCTAATACGCAGTATTTT.

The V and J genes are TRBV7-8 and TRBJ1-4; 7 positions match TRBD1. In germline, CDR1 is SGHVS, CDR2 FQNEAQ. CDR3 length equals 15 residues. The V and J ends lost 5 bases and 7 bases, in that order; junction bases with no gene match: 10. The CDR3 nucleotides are TGTGCCAGCAGCCGTGACAGGGTTCTTCGTGAAAAACTGTTTTTT. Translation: CASSRDRVLREKLFF.

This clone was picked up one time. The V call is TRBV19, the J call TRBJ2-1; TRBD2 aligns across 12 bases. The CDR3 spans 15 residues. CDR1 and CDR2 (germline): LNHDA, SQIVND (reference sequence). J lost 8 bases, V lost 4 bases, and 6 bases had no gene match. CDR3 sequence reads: CASSTTSGRTDEQFF. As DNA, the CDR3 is TGTGCCAGTAGTACGACTAGCGGGAGAACGGATGAGCAGTTCTTC.

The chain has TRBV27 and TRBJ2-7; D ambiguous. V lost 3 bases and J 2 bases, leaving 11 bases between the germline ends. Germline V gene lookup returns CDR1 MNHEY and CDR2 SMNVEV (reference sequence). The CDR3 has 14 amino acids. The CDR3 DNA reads TGTGCCAGCAGTTTGATTCCCACAGCCTACGAGCAGTACTTC. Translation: CASSLIPTAYEQYF.

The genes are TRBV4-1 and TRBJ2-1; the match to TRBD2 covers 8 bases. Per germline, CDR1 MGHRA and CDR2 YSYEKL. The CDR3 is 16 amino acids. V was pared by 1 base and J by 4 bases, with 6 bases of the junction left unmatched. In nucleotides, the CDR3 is TGCGCCAGCAGCCAAGTCGGGAGGGCCGTTTACAATGAGCAGTTCTTC. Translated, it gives CASSQVGRAVYNEQFF.

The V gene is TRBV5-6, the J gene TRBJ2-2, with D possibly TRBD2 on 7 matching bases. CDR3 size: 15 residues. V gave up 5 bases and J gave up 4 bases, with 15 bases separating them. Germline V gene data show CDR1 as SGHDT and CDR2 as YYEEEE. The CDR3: CASRGGRAGTGELFF. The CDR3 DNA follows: TGTGCCAGCAGAGGGGGGAGGGCTGGCACCGGGGAGCTGTTTTTT.